This record covers a single TCR beta chain. The junction differs from germline at one of its ends, possibly a read error. The entry originates in a study of T-cell reconstitution after alpha-beta-depleted transplantation in children. In germline, CDR1 is DFQATT, CDR2 SNEGSKA (reference sequence). CDR3 length: 14 amino acids. The TCRbeta library incorporated unique molecular identifiers. TCRdb itself ran the PCR reads through MiXCR, one entry per CDR3 protein. Of over 550,000 distinct CDR3 sequences listed, about 10% were seen once; the top ten hold less than 5%. The genes are TRBV20-1 and TRBJ2-7, with 8 nucleotides matching TRBD2. The clonotype comes from a human donor who donated a stem cell graft to a child with acute myeloid leukemia. This specimen consisted of PBMCs from the stem cell graft donor, obtained from the stem cell graft. CDR3 sequence: CSARAGVPPYEQYF. CDR3 bases: TGCAGTGCCAGAGCGGGAGTCCCCCCCTACGAGCAGTACTTC.